Only a few counts were recorded for the clone carrying this TCR beta chain. Using immunoSEQ multiplex PCR, the repertoire was profiled, and TCRdb retains in-frame clones only, with some absent. The table includes some 120,000 clones, roughly nine tenths detected once. This specimen belongs to a study of control samples from healthy donors and cancer patients. Trimming shortened V by 5 bases and J by 0 bases, and 8 bases separated the two germline ends. Germline loops: CDR1 PRHDT, CDR2 FYEKMQ (reference sequence). The CDR3 contains 14 residues. The specimen was PBMCs. The clonotype comes from a woman between 50 and 59 years old with colorectal cancer. The V and J genes are TRBV13 and TRBJ2-4, with D unclear. As DNA, the CDR3 is TGTGCCAGCAGCCCCTCAGAAGCCAAAAACATTCAGTACTTC. Residues: CASSPSEAKNIQYF.